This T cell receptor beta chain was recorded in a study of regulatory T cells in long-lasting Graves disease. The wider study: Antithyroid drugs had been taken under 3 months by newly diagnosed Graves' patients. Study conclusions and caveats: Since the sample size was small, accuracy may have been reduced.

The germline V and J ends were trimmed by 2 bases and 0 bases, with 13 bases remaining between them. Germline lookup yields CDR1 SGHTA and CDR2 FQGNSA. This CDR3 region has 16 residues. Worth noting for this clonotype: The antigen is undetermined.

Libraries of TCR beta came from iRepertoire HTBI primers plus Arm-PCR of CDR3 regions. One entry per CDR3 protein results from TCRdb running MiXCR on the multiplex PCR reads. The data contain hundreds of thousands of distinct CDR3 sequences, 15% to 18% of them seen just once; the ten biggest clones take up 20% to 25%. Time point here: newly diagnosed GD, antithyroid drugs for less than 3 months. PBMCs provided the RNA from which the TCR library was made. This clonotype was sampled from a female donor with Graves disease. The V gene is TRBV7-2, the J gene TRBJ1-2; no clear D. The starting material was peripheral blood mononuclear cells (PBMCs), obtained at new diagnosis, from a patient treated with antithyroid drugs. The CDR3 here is CASSLTQLTSNYGYTF. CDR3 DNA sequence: TGTGCCAGCAGCTTAACCCAGCTAACCTCTAACTATGGCTACACCTTC.